The 22 T cell receptor beta chains presented below share a single source sample, sequenced in a study of T cells after yellow fever vaccination. TCRdb itself ran the 5' RACE reads through MiXCR, one entry per CDR3 protein. The sample has 500,000 to 700,000 distinct CDR3 sequences; roughly a fifth are singletons. The specimen was PBMCs, collected 15 days after the yellow fever booster vaccination. Source of these receptors: a man aged 25-45 years who received the YFV17D yellow fever vaccine.

The chain joins TRBV7-2 to TRBJ2-7; TRBD1 agrees at 9 bases. CDR1 SGHTA and CDR2 FQGNSA come from the germline V gene. The CDR3 runs 15 residues. J was trimmed by 3 bases and V by 5 bases; bases with no gene match: 8. Written as DNA, the CDR3 is TGTGCCAGCAGCATCCCACAGGGGGCGGGCTACGAGCAGTACTTC. Amino acids: CASSIPQGAGYEQYF.

The chain recombines TRBV3-1 with TRBJ2-7; 14 bases fit TRBD2. With V trimmed by 10 bases and J by 3 bases, 11 bases remained unmatched. The V gene's germline CDR1 is LGHDT and CDR2 YNNKEL (reference sequence). The CDR3 length is 16 residues. The CDR3 sequence: CATGRLAGGPIYEQYF. DNA for the CDR3: TGTGCCACCGGACGACTAGCGGGAGGGCCTATCTACGAGCAGTACTTC.

This sequence joins TRBV12-3 or TRBV12-4 and TRBJ2-2, with D perhaps TRBD2 (5 bases). V dropped 2 bases and J dropped 8 bases, with 12 bases sitting between them. The CDR3 loop spans 14 amino acids. CDR3 nucleotide sequence: TGTGCCAGCAGTTTAACGCGGGTTATGGGGGAGCTGTTTTTT. Protein: CASSLTRVMGELFF.

This clonotype was found a few times. The chain employs TRBV5-5 and TRBJ2-2; tentatively, D is TRBD1 (5 bases). The CDR3 runs 15 residues. Germline CDR1 reads SGHKS; CDR2 reads YYEKEE (reference sequence). Trimming removed 0 bases at V and 6 bases at J, with 12 bases between. The CDR3 DNA sequence: TGTGCCAGCAGCTTGGCCGCAGGGAAAGCCGGGGAGCTGTTTTTT. This encodes CASSLAAGKAGELFF. Variable domain in full (rest from reference TRBV5-5 and TRBJ2-2): DAGVTQSPTHLIKTRGQQVTLRCSPISGHKSVSWYQQVLGQGPQFIFQYYEKEERGRGNFPDRFSARQFPNYSSELNVNALLLGDSALYLCASSLAAGKAGELFFGEGSRLTVL.

Points on this clonotype: The junction and the germline gene differ at one end; a read error may be behind it. This rearrangement joins TRBV20-1 to TRBJ1-2; D unclear. The CDR3 is made up of 15 amino acids. Germline loops: CDR1 DFQATT, CDR2 SNEGSKA (reference sequence). As DNA, the CDR3 is TGCAGTGCAAGAGGGCCTCAAAGGACCTATCATGGCTACACCTTC. Residues: CSARGPQRTYHGYTF.

In this sample, this clonotype turned up many times. CDR3 nucleotide sequence: TGTGCCAGCAGTTTGCTGTACAATGAGCAGTTCTTC. Translating gives CASSLLYNEQFF. The chain joins TRBV12-3 or TRBV12-4 to TRBJ2-1, with no clear D. CDR3 length: 12 amino acids. V was trimmed by 3 bases and J by 4 bases, leaving 4 bases between them.

CDR3 residues: CAIRGRDHEQYF. CDR3 coding DNA: TGTGCCATCAGGGGACGAGACCACGAGCAGTACTTC. The chain combines TRBV10-3 with TRBJ2-7, with D tentatively TRBD1 or TRBD2 (5 bases each). Deletions cut 6 bases from V and 5 bases from J, with 11 bases between. The CDR3 length is 12 residues. Per the germline V gene, CDR1 is ENHRY and CDR2 is SYGVKD.

The rearrangement uses TRBV18 and TRBJ1-2, with D possibly TRBD1 on 5 matching bases. This CDR3 comprises 13 residues. V lost 2 bases, J lost 13 bases, and 17 bases lay in between. Germline V CDR1 and CDR2: KGHSH, LQKENI. DNA of the CDR3: TGTGCCAGCTCACCAAGGACTGGGGCGGGAGGCACCTTC. Residues: CASSPRTGAGGTF.

V usage is TRBV11-2 and J usage is TRBJ2-3; no clear D. Deletions cut 3 bases from V and 7 bases from J, with 17 bases between. CDR3 size: 15 residues. Germline assignment: CDR1 SGHAT and CDR2 FQNNGV. CDR3 in DNA: TGTGCCAGCAGCTTGGAACCTAGAGAGGCATATACGCAGTATTTT. This codes for CASSLEPREAYTQYF.

This clonotype was picked up a small number of times. V usage is TRBV7-2 and J usage is TRBJ2-2; TRBD2 agrees at 7 bases. The V gene's germline CDR1 is SGHTA and CDR2 FQGNSA. This CDR3 region has 14 residues. V dropped 6 bases and J dropped 3; count of bases not matched to a gene: 4. CDR3 bases: TGTGCCAGCAGGGGAGGGCCATACACCGGGGAGCTGTTTTTT. Translating it yields CASRGGPYTGELFF.

The chain recombines TRBV4-3 with TRBJ1-1; D call uncertain. The CDR3 has 14 amino acids. V lost 0 bases, J lost 10 bases, and 15 bases lay in between. Looked up from germline, CDR1 is LGHNA and CDR2 is YSLEER. The chain's CDR3 is CASSQDLTLPGAFF. The DNA of the CDR3 is TGCGCCAGCAGCCAAGATCTCACGCTCCCAGGAGCTTTCTTT.

This clonotype was found a few times. The rearrangement links TRBV10-3 to TRBJ2-3; no clear D. Trimming cost V 0 bases and J 5 bases, with 6 bases left between them. The germline gives CDR1 ENHRY, CDR2 SYGVKD. The length of the CDR3 is 13 residues. CDR3 in amino acids: CAISESPIDTQYF. The CDR3, as DNA: TGTGCCATCAGTGAGTCCCCGATAGATACGCAGTATTTT.

The chain recombines TRBV6-5 with TRBJ2-3; a weak D match, TRBD1 (5 bases). This CDR3 is built from 15 residues. The germline gives CDR1 MNHEY, CDR2 SVGAGI. Trimming cost V 2 bases and J 6 bases, with 15 bases left between them. The chain's CDR3 is CASSYGLNRLDTQYF. CDR3 nucleotides: TGTGCCAGCAGTTACGGTCTGAACAGGCTGGATACGCAGTATTTT.

This clonotype was found a few times. This rearrangement joins TRBV3-1 to TRBJ2-2; D gene unclear. Germline V gene data show CDR1 as LGHDT and CDR2 as YNNKEL (reference sequence). This CDR3 region has 15 residues. V dropped 6 bases and J dropped 3 bases, with 14 bases sitting between them. The DNA of the CDR3 is TGTGCCAGCAGGGCCGGGTCTCGCTACACCGGGGAGCTGTTTTTT. Residues: CASRAGSRYTGELFF.

In its sample, this clonotype was seen a few times. The rearrangement uses TRBV14 and TRBJ2-3; 10 positions agree with TRBD2. Losses at the gene ends were 3 bases for V and 2 bases for J; bases not matched to a gene: 8. The CDR3 length is 17 residues. Germline CDR1 is SGHDN and CDR2 is FVKESK. As DNA, the CDR3 is TGTGCCAGCAGCCAGCGGGCCACTAGCGGGAACACAGATACGCAGTATTTT. It codes for CASSQRATSGNTDTQYF.

The gene calls are TRBV7-3 and TRBJ2-5, with 8 bases that match TRBD1. Germline V gives CDR1 SGHTA, CDR2 FQGTGA. The junction had 6 bases not matched to a gene; V was cut back by 5 bases and J by 4 bases. CDR3 size: 14 residues. CDR3 coding DNA: TGTGCCAGCAGCGGGACAGGAAAAAGAGAGACCCAGTACTTC. Residues: CASSGTGKRETQYF. Together with reference TRBV7-3 and TRBJ2-5, the CDR3 gives the full variable domain: GAGVSQTPSNKVTEKGKYVELRCDPISGHTALYWYRQSLGQGPEFLIYFQGTGAADDSGLPNDRFFAVRPEGSVSTLKIQRTERGDSAVYLCASSGTGKRETQYFGPGTRLLVL.

This clonotype occurred a few times. The CDR3 DNA reads TGCAGCGTTGAAAGCAGGTTCTGGGAGCAGTACTTC. Residues: CSVESRFWEQYF. The chain recombines TRBV29-1 with TRBJ2-7; D unresolved. The CDR3 sequence is 12 residues long. The V and J ends lost 2 bases and 7 bases respectively, with 12 bases between them. The germline CDR1 and CDR2 sequences are SQVTM and ANQGSEA.

This clonotype was recorded a few times. The J gene is TRBJ2-7, the V gene TRBV5-5, with 9 bases aligning to TRBD1. Germline values: CDR1 SGHKS, CDR2 YYEKEE (reference sequence). V was clipped by 7 bases and J by 2 bases; unmatched bases: 7. CDR3 length equals 14 residues. The CDR3 loop is CASGPGTGTYEQYF. In DNA, the CDR3 is TGTGCCAGCGGACCCGGGACAGGGACCTACGAGCAGTACTTC. The whole variable domain, remainder taken from reference TRBV5-5 and TRBJ2-7, is DAGVTQSPTHLIKTRGQQVTLRCSPISGHKSVSWYQQVLGQGPQFIFQYYEKEERGRGNFPDRFSARQFPNYSSELNVNALLLGDSALYLCASGPGTGTYEQYFGPGTRLTVT.

The chain couples TRBV20-1 to TRBJ2-1; TRBD2 matches 9 bases. Germline CDR1 is DFQATT and CDR2 is SNEGSKA (reference sequence). V lost 0 bases, J lost 10 bases, and 10 bases stayed unmatched. The CDR3 is 15 residues long. The CDR3: CSARDVIAGVDEQFF. CDR3 nucleotide sequence: TGCAGTGCTAGAGATGTAATAGCGGGAGTGGACGAGCAGTTCTTC.

This clonotype was seen only a few times. The chain joins TRBV20-1 to TRBJ2-1; D unclear. CDR3 length: 13 residues. Trimming took 5 bases from V and 1 from J, leaving 9 bases between them. The germline CDR1 and CDR2 sequences are DFQATT and SNEGSKA (reference sequence). CDR3 loop: CSAPLGSYNEQFF. In nucleotides, the CDR3 is TGCAGTGCTCCCCTGGGTTCCTACAATGAGCAGTTCTTC.

V usage is TRBV28 and J usage is TRBJ2-1, with TRBD2 matching over 10 bases. The CDR3 is made up of 15 amino acids. Germline V CDR1 and CDR2: MDHEN, SYDVKM. V gave up 10 bases and J gave up 7 bases; unmatched junction bases: 13. CDR3 bases: TGTGCCATGGGCCCCGGGCCTAGCGGGAGAAATGAGCAGTTCTTC. This encodes CAMGPGPSGRNEQFF.

In this sample, this clonotype turned up many times. V is TRBV5-1 and J is TRBJ2-5; 9 bases align to TRBD1. V gave up 0 bases and J gave up 5 bases; unmatched junction bases: 2. The CDR3 runs 14 residues. Germline CDR1 SGHRS, CDR2 YFSETQ. CDR3: CASSLGTGVETQYF. CDR3 coding DNA: TGCGCCAGCAGCTTGGGGACAGGGGTGGAGACCCAGTACTTC.